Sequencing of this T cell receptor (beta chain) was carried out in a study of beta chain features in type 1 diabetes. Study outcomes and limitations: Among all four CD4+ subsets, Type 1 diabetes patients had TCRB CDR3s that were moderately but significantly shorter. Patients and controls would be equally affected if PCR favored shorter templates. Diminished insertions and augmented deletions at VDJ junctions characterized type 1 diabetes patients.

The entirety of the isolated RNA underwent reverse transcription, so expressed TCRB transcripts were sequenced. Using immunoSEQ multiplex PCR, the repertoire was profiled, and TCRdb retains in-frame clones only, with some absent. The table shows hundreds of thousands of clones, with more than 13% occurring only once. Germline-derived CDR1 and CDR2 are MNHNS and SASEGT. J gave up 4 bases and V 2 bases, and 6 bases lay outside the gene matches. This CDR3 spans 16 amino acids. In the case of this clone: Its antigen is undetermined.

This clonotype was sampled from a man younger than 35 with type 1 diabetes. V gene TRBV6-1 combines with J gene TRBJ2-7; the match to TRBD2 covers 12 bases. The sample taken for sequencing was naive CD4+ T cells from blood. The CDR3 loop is CASSESSTSGSYEQYF. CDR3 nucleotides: TGTGCCAGCAGTGAATCCTCGACTAGCGGGAGTTACGAGCAGTACTTC.